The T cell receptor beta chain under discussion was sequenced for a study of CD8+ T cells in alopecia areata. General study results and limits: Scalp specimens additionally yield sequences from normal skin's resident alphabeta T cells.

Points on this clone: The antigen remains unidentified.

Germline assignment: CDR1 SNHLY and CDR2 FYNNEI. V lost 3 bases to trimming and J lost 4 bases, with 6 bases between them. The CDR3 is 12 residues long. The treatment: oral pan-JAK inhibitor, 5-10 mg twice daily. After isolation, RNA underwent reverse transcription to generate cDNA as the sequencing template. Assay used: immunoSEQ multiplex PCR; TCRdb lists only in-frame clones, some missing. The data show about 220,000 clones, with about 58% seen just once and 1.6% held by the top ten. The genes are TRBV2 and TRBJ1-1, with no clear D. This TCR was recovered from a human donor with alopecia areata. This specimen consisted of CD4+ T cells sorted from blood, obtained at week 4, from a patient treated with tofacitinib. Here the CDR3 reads CASSDPITEAFF. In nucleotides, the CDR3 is TGTGCCAGCAGTGACCCGATCACTGAAGCTTTCTTT.